This T cell receptor beta chain was captured in a study of blood T cell repertoires in COVID-19. Study overall: Some COVID-19 samples were acute and others convalescent; all came from the United States, Italy and Spain.

Some clones are missing from TCRdb's copy, which holds only in-frame ones; the method was immunoSEQ multiplex PCR. The sample contains about 130,000 clones, 86% of which appear only once. Symptom resolution, clearance, or two negative PCRs marked the recovered donors of Cohort 3. V dropped 7 bases and J dropped 9 bases, with 15 bases sitting between them. This CDR3 is 12 amino acids long. CDR1 and CDR2 (germline): SGHNT, YYREEE (reference sequence). The sequencing input was PBMCs or T cells enriched from blood (not recorded which). This clonotype originated in a man aged 50 to 60 who had recovered from COVID-19. This chain links TRBV5-4 with TRBJ2-3, with a possible D match to TRBD2 (5 bases). The CDR3 sequence: CASWGALRTQYF. The CDR3 DNA reads as TGTGCCAGCTGGGGAGCGTTGCGGACGCAGTATTTT.